Sequencing of this TCR beta chain was carried out in a study of monozygotic twins with inflammatory bowel disease. General observations from the study: Fewer clonotypes were shared with others by IBD patients than by healthy twins, especially with disease activity. Patient repertoires may carry noise from differing immunosuppressive treatments.

This CDR3 is 16 amino acids long. Germline CDR1 reads SQVTM; CDR2 reads ANQGSEA. Template switching was used to attach UMIs, which incorporated a 6-nucleotide sample barcode. TCRdb reanalyzed the 5' RACE reads and collapses them to one entry per CDR3 protein, without DNA. The table for this sample gives more than 110,000 distinct CDR3 sequences. Turning to this clonotype: Its target is not known.

The gene calls are TRBV29-1 and TRBJ2-1; TCRdb designates TRBD2, a call that cannot be tested without DNA. The clonotype originates from a human donor with ulcerative colitis or Crohn's disease, or a healthy co-twin of an affected twin (not recorded which). The sample consisted of blood. The CDR3 is CSVETSGSPWNNEQFF.